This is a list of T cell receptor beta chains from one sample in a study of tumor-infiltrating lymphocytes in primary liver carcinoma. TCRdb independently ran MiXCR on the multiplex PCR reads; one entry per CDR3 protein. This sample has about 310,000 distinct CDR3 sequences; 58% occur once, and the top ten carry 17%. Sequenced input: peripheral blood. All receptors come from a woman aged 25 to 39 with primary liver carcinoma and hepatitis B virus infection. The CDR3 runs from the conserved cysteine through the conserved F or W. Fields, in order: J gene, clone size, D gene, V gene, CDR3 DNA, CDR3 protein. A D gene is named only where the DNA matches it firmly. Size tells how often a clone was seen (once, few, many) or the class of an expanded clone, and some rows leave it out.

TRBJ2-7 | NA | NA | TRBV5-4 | TGTGCCAGCAACTTGGAAAGGGGTGGCTACGAGCAGTACTTC | CASNLERGGYEQYF
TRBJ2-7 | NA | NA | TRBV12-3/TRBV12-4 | TGTACCAGCACCCCTAACCAGGGCGCCGAGCATTACTTC | CTSTPNQGAEHYF
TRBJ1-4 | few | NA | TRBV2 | TGTGCCAGCAGTGACCAGGGAAGGGCTAATGAAAAACTGTTTTTT | CASSDQGRANEKLFF
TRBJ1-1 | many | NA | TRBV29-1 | TGCAGCGCCGGCTATGAAGCTTTCTTT | CSAGYEAFF
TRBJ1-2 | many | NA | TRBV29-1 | TGCAGCGTTGCAACCAGATCGGCCTATGGCTACACCTTC | CSVATRSAYGYTF
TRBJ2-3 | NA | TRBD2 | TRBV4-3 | TGCACCAGCAGCCAACATAGCGGGAGAGGAACAGATACGCAGTATTTT | CTSSQHSGRGTDTQYF
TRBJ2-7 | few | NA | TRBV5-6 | TGTGCCAGCAGCGGGGACAATATTTACGAGCAGTACTTC | CASSGDNIYEQYF
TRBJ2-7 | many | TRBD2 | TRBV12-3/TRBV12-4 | TGTGCCAGCAGGCTAACTAGCGCCTCCTACGAGCAGTACTTC | CASRLTSASYEQYF
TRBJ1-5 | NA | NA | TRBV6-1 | TGTGCCAGCAGTGGAAGTTTAGGACTAGCAAGCAATCAGCCCCAGCATTTT | CASSGSLGLASNQPQHF
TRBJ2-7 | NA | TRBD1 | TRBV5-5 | TGTGCCAGCAGCCTGCTCCGGGACAGGGGCTACGAGCAGTACTTC | CASSLLRDRGYEQYF
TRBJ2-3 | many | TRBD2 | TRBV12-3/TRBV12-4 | TGTGCCAGCACCCCGGGGGGTACGCAGTATTTT | CASTPGGTQYF
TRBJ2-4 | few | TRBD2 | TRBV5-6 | TGTGCCAGCAGCTCGAGGGGCAGGGCGGGAGGCCTAGCCAAAAACATTCAGTACTTC | CASSSRGRAGGLAKNIQYF
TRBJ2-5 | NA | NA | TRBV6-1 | TGTACCAGCAGCGAACCGGGACGCCCCGAGACCCAGCACTTC | CTSSEPGRPETQHF
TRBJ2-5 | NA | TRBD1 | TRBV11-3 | TGTGCCAGCAGCTATTTGACAGGGGGCGTAGAGACCCAGTACTTC | CASSYLTGGVETQYF
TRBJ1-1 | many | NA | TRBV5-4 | TGTGCCAGCAGAAAGGACACTGAAGCTTTCTTT | CASRKDTEAFF
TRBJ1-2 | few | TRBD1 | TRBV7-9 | TGTGCCAGCGGACCGGGACAGGCTAACTATGGCTACACCTTC | CASGPGQANYGYTF
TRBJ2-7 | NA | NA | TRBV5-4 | TGTGCCAGCAGCTTGCCAGGTCCTACTTACTACGAGCAGTACTTC | CASSLPGPTYYEQYF
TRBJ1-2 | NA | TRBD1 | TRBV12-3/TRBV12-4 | TGTGCCAGCAGTTCCTGGACAGGGGGCGCCGGTGGCTACATCTTC | CASSSWTGGAGGYIF
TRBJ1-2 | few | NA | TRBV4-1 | TGCGCCAGCAGCCAAGAAATACTTCTTGGCTACACCTTC | CASSQEILLGYTF